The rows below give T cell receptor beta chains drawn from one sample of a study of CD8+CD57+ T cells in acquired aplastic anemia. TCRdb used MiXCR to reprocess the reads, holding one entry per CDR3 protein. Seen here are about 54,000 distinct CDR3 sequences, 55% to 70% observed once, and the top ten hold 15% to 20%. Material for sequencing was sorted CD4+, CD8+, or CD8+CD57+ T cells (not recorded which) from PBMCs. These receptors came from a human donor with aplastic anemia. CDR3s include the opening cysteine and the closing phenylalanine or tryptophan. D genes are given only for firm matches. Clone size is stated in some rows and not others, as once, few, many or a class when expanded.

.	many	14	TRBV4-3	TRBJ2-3	TGCGCCAGCAGCCCCCTAGGAAGCACAGATACGCAGTATTTT	CASSPLGSTDTQYF
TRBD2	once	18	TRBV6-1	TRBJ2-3	TGTGCCAGCAGTGAAGAATTACTAGCGGGAGGACCCACAGATACGCAGTATTTT	CASSEELLAGGPTDTQYF
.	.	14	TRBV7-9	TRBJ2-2	TGTGCCAGGGGCGGGACAGAGTATACCGGGGAGCTGTTTTTT	CARGGTEYTGELFF
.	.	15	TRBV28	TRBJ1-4	TGTGCCAGCAGTTTAGGGGCGGCAACTAATGAAAAACTGTTTTTT	CASSLGAATNEKLFF
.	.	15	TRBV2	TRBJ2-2	TGTGCCAGCAGGGCGGGACACACGAACACCGGGGAGCTGTTTTTT	CASRAGHTNTGELFF
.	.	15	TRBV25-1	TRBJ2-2	TGTGCCAGCAGTGAAGCAGGGGCATGGACCGGGGAGCTGTTTTTT	CASSEAGAWTGELFF
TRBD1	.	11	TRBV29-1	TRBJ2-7	TGCAGCGTCGAACAGGGGACCGAGCAGTACTTC	CSVEQGTEQYF
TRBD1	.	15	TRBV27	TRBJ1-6	TGTGCCAGCAGTGGCCGGGACAGGGGTAATTCACCCCTCCACTTT	CASSGRDRGNSPLHF
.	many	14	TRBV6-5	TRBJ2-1	TGTGCCAGCAGTTACGGGGGAAAGGGGAATGAGCAGTTCTTC	CASSYGGKGNEQFF
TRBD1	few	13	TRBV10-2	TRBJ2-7	TGCGCCAGCAGTGCCACAGGGGGCGACGAGCAGTACTTC	CASSATGGDEQYF
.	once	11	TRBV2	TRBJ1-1	TGTGCCAGCAGGGAGAACACTGAAGCTTTCTTT	CASRENTEAFF
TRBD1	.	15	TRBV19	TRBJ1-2	TGTGCCAGTAGTGCCGGGACAGGTTTCCGCTATGGCTACACCTTC	CASSAGTGFRYGYTF
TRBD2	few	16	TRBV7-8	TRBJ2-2	TGTGCCAGCAGCCCACCCGCGGGGGGGCCCGGCGGGGAGCTGTTTTTT	CASSPPAGGPGGELFF
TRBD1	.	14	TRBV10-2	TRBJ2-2	TGCGCCAGCAGAGACAGGGGAGACACCGGGGAGCTGTTTTTT	CASRDRGDTGELFF
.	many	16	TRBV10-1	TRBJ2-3	TGCGCCAGCAGTGAGGCCGGATCCCGAGAGTCAGATACGCAGTATTTT	CASSEAGSRESDTQYF
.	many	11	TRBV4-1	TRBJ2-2	TGCGCCAGCAGCCAAGGGAGGGAGCTGTTTTTT	CASSQGRELFF
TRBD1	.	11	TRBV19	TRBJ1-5	TGTGCCAGTAGTGACAGGGGGCTTCAGCATTTT	CASSDRGLQHF
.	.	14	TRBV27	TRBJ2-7	TGTGCCAGCAGTTCTCGTTCACGGGGAGGCGAGCAGTACTTC	CASSSRSRGGEQYF
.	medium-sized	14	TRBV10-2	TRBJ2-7	TGCGCCAGCAGTGAAAAAGGCCTCTCCTACGAGCAGTACTTC	CASSEKGLSYEQYF
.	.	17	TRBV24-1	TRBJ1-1	TGTGCCACCACCAGCGGGGGAAGGGGGGGATTCAACACTGAAGCTTTCTTT	CATTSGGRGGFNTEAFF
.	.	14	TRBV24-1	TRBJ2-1	TGTGCCACTTCCGGGGGGACACAATACAATGAGCAGTTCTTC	CATSGGTQYNEQFF
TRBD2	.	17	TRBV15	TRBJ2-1	TGTGCCACCAGCAGCCCTATTCTAGCGGGGGGCAGGGATGAGCAGTTCTTC	CATSSPILAGGRDEQFF
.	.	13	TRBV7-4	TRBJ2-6	TGTGCCAGCAGCTTACCTGGGGCCAACGTCCTGACTTTC	CASSLPGANVLTF
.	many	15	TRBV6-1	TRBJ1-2	TGTGCCAGCACCCCTCCCGGGCAGGCGAACTATGGCTACACCTTC	CASTPPGQANYGYTF